This TCR beta chain was retrieved from a study of blood T cell repertoires in COVID-19. Looking at the study overall: COVID-19 samples from acute and convalescent phases originated in the United States, Italy and Spain.

This table comes from immunoSEQ multiplex PCR, and its TCRdb copy is limited to in-frame clones, with some not included. The sample shows about 150,000 clones, about nine tenths of them seen only once. Exposed participants came across a COVID-19 case within 2 weeks before study entry. CDR3 size: 13 residues. Trimming removed 6 bases from V and 4 bases from J, with 12 bases in between. Germline assignment: CDR1 MNHEY and CDR2 SMNVEV (reference sequence). Sequencing was carried out using PBMCs or T cells enriched from blood (not recorded which). This TCR was sampled from a woman in her forties who had been exposed to COVID-19. V gene TRBV27 combines with J gene TRBJ1-2, with D tentatively TRBD1 (6 bases). CDR3 loop: CASRSTGGYGYTF. In nucleotides, the CDR3 is TGTGCCAGCAGATCGACAGGTGGCTATGGCTACACCTTC.